These 28 T cell receptor beta chains share one sample of origin, sequenced in a study of blood T cell repertoires in COVID-19. The assay was immunoSEQ multiplex PCR, and TCRdb's table has in-frame clones only and misses some. This sample has fewer than 80,000 clones; about 88% occur once, and the top ten carry around 9.8%. Sequences were obtained from peripheral blood. These receptors were obtained from a human donor in a cohort sampled during active COVID-19.

With regard to this clone: The junction departs from germline at one end; a sequencing error may be responsible. The chain couples TRBV5-1 to TRBJ2-5; 7 nucleotides align to TRBD1. The CDR3 extends over 15 amino acids. Germline V gene data show CDR1 as SGHRS and CDR2 as YFSETQ. The CDR3 here is CASSLGGQREDTQYF. In DNA form, the CDR3 reads TGCGCCAGCAGCTTGGGGGGACAGAGGGAAGATACCCAGTACTTC.

The rearrangement uses TRBV7-2 and TRBJ2-4, with 7 positions matching TRBD2. The CDR3 is 17 amino acids. V shed 2 bases, J shed 2 bases, and the junction held 9 bases outside the gene matches. Germline V lookup: CDR1 SGHTA, CDR2 FQGNSA. CDR3 protein: CASSLPPGGYPKNIQYF. The CDR3 DNA reads TGTGCCAGCAGCTTACCCCCGGGGGGATACCCCAAAAACATTCAGTACTTC. Full variable domain (missing parts from reference TRBV7-2 and TRBJ2-4): GAGVSQSPSNKVTEKGKDVELRCDPISGHTALYWYRQSLGQGLEFLIYFQGNSAPDKSGLPSDRFSAERTGGSVSTLTIQRTQQEDSAVYLCASSLPPGGYPKNIQYFGAGTRLSVL.

This clone has only one observation. This chain connects TRBV18 to TRBJ2-3; the match to TRBD2 covers 9 bases. V was pared by 0 bases and J by 4 bases, with 8 bases of the junction left unmatched. Per germline, CDR1 KGHSH and CDR2 LQKENI. The CDR3 runs 17 residues. In nucleotides, the CDR3 is TGTGCCAGCTCACCACCGTTTGGCGGGGGGGCGCCAGATACGCAGTATTTT. This codes for CASSPPFGGGAPDTQYF.

The chain has TRBV4-1 and TRBJ2-7, with 8 bases fitting TRBD1. This CDR3 region has 14 residues. From germline, CDR1 is MGHRA and CDR2 YSYEKL. V dropped 3 bases and J dropped 4; count of bases not matched to a gene: 5. CDR3 coding DNA: TGCGCCAGCAGCCAGGCGACAGGGGTTTACGAGCAGTACTTC. As protein: CASSQATGVYEQYF.

This clone has just a few counts. This chain connects TRBV4-1 to TRBJ2-6; D may be TRBD2 (5 bases). Trimming removed 1 base at V and 1 base at J, with 14 bases between. Germline V gene data show CDR1 as MGHRA and CDR2 as YSYEKL. The CDR3 length is 18 residues. The CDR3 nucleotides are TGCGCCAGCAGCCAAGGGGCGATGCGAGGGTCTGGGGCCAACGTCCTGACTTTC. It specifies CASSQGAMRGSGANVLTF.

The genes are TRBV11-1 and TRBJ2-1, with TRBD2 as a possible D gene (6 bases). The CDR3 is 15 amino acids. V was pared by 4 bases and J by 3 bases, with 13 bases between. Germline V gene sequence: CDR1 SGHAT, CDR2 FQDESV (reference sequence). The CDR3 here is CASSSRLANYNEQFF. The CDR3 nucleotides read TGTGCCAGCAGCTCCCGTCTAGCGAACTACAATGAGCAGTTCTTC. The variable domain in full, with the rest retrieved from reference TRBV11-1 and TRBJ2-1, is EAEVAQSPRYKITEKSQAVAFWCDPISGHATLYWYRQILGQGPELLVQFQDESVVDDSQLPKDRFSAERLKGVDSTLKIQPAELGDSAMYLCASSSRLANYNEQFFGPGTRLTVL.

The rearrangement links TRBV18 to TRBJ1-5; TRBD1 matches 10 bases. Germline lookup yields CDR1 KGHSH and CDR2 LQKENI. With 4 bases clipped from V and 4 bases from J, the junction kept 4 bases outside the gene matches. The CDR3 extends over 15 amino acids. CDR3 loop: CASSLGQGINQPQHF. The CDR3, as DNA: TGTGCCAGCTCACTGGGACAGGGGATTAATCAGCCCCAGCATTTT.

This chain uses TRBV30 with TRBJ2-3; no definite D call. Germline V gene data show CDR1 as GTSNPN and CDR2 as SVGIG (reference sequence). The CDR3 has 14 residues. Trimming cost V 0 bases and J 4 bases, with 11 bases left between them. The CDR3 DNA is TGTGCCTGGAGTGTACGCTACAGAGCAGATACGCAGTATTTT. It encodes CAWSVRYRADTQYF.

The J gene is TRBJ2-1, the V gene TRBV19, with 10 bases identical to TRBD2. CDR1 and CDR2 (germline): LNHDA, SQIVND (reference sequence). The CDR3 loop spans 11 amino acids. V lost 8 bases, J lost 9 bases, and 1 base stayed unmatched. CDR3 nucleotides: TGTGCCAGTGGGACTAGCGTTGAGCAGTTCTTC. Its translation: CASGTSVEQFF.

This clone was seen a single time. CDR3 loop: CASSFNTDTQYF. The DNA for the CDR3 is TGTGCCAGCAGCTTTAATACAGATACGCAGTATTTT. The chain links TRBV11-3 to TRBJ2-3; no firm D call. The V and J ends lost 3 bases and 3 bases respectively, with 4 bases between them. The CDR3 totals 12 residues. Germline assignment: CDR1 SGHNT and CDR2 YENEEA.

The rearrangement uses TRBV9 and TRBJ2-3; 8 bases are a match to TRBD1. Germline-derived CDR1 and CDR2 are SGDLS and YYNGEE. CDR3 size: 16 residues. V lost 3 bases to trimming and J lost 2 bases; unmatched junction nucleotides: 8. The CDR3 region has the DNA TGTGCCAGCAGCGCCGGGACAGGTTTTTACACAGATACGCAGTATTTT. Its translation is CASSAGTGFYTDTQYF.

This clone showed up just a few times. V and J are TRBV6-5 and TRBJ2-2, with a weak D call TRBD2 (6 bases). Trimming cost V 8 bases and J 2 bases, with 12 bases left between them. The CDR3 consists of 14 residues. Germline V gene sequence: CDR1 MNHEY, CDR2 SVGAGI. CDR3 amino acids: CASGWTINTGELFF. DNA of the CDR3: TGTGCCAGCGGCTGGACTATAAACACCGGGGAGCTGTTTTTT.

This sequence joins TRBV5-1 and TRBJ2-1, with 7 bases fitting TRBD1. CDR3 size: 18 residues. Germline values: CDR1 SGHRS, CDR2 YFSETQ. After removal of 4 bases from V and 0 bases from J, the junction contained 13 bases not matched to a gene. CDR3 in amino acids: CASSQMRGRVSSYNEQFF. The CDR3 coding sequence is TGCGCCAGCAGCCAAATGAGGGGGCGGGTAAGCTCCTACAATGAGCAGTTCTTC.

This clone was found a few times. The V call is TRBV2, the J call TRBJ2-7; possibly TRBD1 for D (6 bases). V was shortened by 11 bases and J by 1 base, with 12 bases between the two germline ends. This CDR3 has 12 amino acids. Germline loops: CDR1 SNHLY, CDR2 FYNNEI. The CDR3 DNA sequence: TGTGCCGGACGAGGACAGTCCTACGAGCAGTACTTC. Its protein product is CAGRGQSYEQYF. The full variable domain, completed using reference TRBV2 and TRBJ2-7, is EPEVTQTPSHQVTQMGQEVILRCVPISNHLYFYWYRQILGQKVEFLVSFYNNEISEKSEIFDDQFSVERPDGSNFTLKIRSTKLEDSAMYFCAGRGQSYEQYFGPGTRLTVT.

The chain couples TRBV30 to TRBJ2-7, with 8 nucleotides matching TRBD1. V trimming: 5 bases; J trimming: 2 bases; junction bases outside the gene matches: 5. This CDR3 spans 13 amino acids. The germline CDR1 and CDR2 sequences are GTSNPN and SVGIG (reference sequence). Written as DNA, the CDR3 is TGTGCCTGGCGGACAGGGTTTCCCTACGAGCAGTACTTC. It is translated as CAWRTGFPYEQYF.

The chain combines TRBV3-1 (or the pseudogene TRBV3-2) with TRBJ2-5; no clear D. The CDR3 totals 14 residues. Germline lookup yields CDR1 LGHDT and CDR2 YNNKEL (reference sequence). The V and J ends lost 3 bases and 5 bases respectively, with 13 bases between them. Here the CDR3 reads CASSQVNSRETQYF. The CDR3 nucleotides read TGTGCCAGCAGCCAGGTCAATTCGAGGGAGACCCAGTACTTC.

The rearrangement uses TRBV3-1 (or the pseudogene TRBV3-2) and TRBJ2-5; D call uncertain. CDR3 size: 12 residues. V was trimmed by 6 bases and J by 4 bases, leaving 9 bases between them. Germline-derived CDR1 and CDR2 are LGHDT and YNNKEL (reference sequence). For the CDR3, the DNA is TGTGCCAGCAGACTCCCTGGAGAGACCCAGTACTTC. It is translated as CASRLPGETQYF.

V gene TRBV3-1 (or the pseudogene TRBV3-2) combines with J gene TRBJ2-2, with a tentative D call TRBD1 (5 bases). Per germline, CDR1 LGHDT and CDR2 YNNKEL (reference sequence). Trimming shortened V by 5 bases and J by 6 bases, and 13 bases separated the two germline ends. The CDR3 contains 14 residues. CDR3 sequence reads: CASSGAGWPGELFF. The CDR3 coding sequence is TGTGCCAGCAGCGGAGCAGGGTGGCCCGGGGAGCTGTTTTTT.

This clone was detected once. This sequence joins TRBV10-3 and TRBJ1-2; 7 bases agree with TRBD1. The CDR3 spans 12 residues. With V trimmed by 10 bases and J by 4 bases, 6 bases remained unmatched. The V gene's germline CDR1 is ENHRY and CDR2 SYGVKD. The CDR3 reads CATETGFYGYTF. CDR3 DNA: TGTGCCACGGAGACAGGGTTCTATGGCTACACCTTC.

CDR3 sequence reads: CAISELYRDRGEAFF. The CDR3 DNA follows: TGTGCCATCAGTGAGCTATACCGGGACAGGGGAGAAGCTTTCTTT. The J gene is TRBJ1-1, the V gene TRBV10-3; 10 nucleotides line up with TRBD1. The CDR3 extends over 15 amino acids. V dropped 2 bases and J dropped 8; count of bases not matched to a gene: 8. Germline values: CDR1 ENHRY, CDR2 SYGVKD.

This chain links TRBV5-1 with TRBJ2-5; TRBD2 is a possible D gene (5 bases). This CDR3 contains 17 residues. V lost 7 bases, J lost 1 base, and 23 bases lay in between. Looked up from germline, CDR1 is SGHRS and CDR2 is YFSETQ. CDR3 residues: CASGLAPRASSQETQYF. As DNA, the CDR3 is TGCGCCAGCGGTCTGGCCCCCCGCGCTAGCAGCCAAGAGACCCAGTACTTC.

V and J are TRBV7-8 and TRBJ2-1; 8 bases line up with TRBD2. Losses at the gene ends were 4 bases for V and 5 bases for J; bases not matched to a gene: 10. Germline lookup yields CDR1 SGHVS and CDR2 FQNEAQ. The CDR3 has 16 residues. CDR3 bases: TGTGCCAGCAGCTCCGCCCGACTAGCGCATAACAATGAGCAGTTCTTC. Protein product: CASSSARLAHNNEQFF.

The chain uses TRBV21-1 and TRBJ1-3. TRBV21-1 is listed as a pseudogene. The CDR3 has 15 residues. CDR3 bases: TGTGCCAGCAGTACGATCGGGGGATCTGGAAACACCATATATTTT. Translated: CASSTIGGSGNTIYF.

The rearrangement links TRBV2 to TRBJ1-2; 9 bases match TRBD1. CDR1 is SNHLY, CDR2 FYNNEI, per germline. The CDR3 extends over 14 amino acids. Trimming cost V 6 bases and J 8 bases; bases outside gene matches: 10. The CDR3 sequence: CASSGEGQGRGYTF. CDR3 DNA: TGTGCCAGCAGCGGGGAGGGACAGGGACGAGGCTACACCTTC.

The chain has TRBV6-5 and TRBJ1-2; D may be TRBD1 (6 bases). Germline CDR1 and CDR2: MNHEY and SVGAGI. There are 13 residues in the CDR3. Trimming cost V 6 bases and J 2 bases, with 10 bases left between them. CDR3 loop: CASSRDNNYGYTF. For the CDR3, the DNA is TGTGCCAGCAGCAGGGACAACAACTATGGCTACACCTTC.

V is TRBV23-1 and J is TRBJ1-2; maybe TRBD1 (5 bases). TRBV23-1 is annotated as an ORF whose role is uncertain. This CDR3 is built from 22 residues. The ends were cut back, 3 bases at V and 8 bases at J, with 40 bases in the middle. The chain's CDR3 is CASSQGFSLRQGPIVIYVGYTF. The CDR3 DNA follows: TGCGCCAGCAGTCAGGGTTTTAGTCTTCGCCAGGGCCCTATTGTTATCTATGTCGGCTACACCTTC.

The V and J genes are TRBV4-1 and TRBJ2-1; maybe TRBD2 (6 bases). The germline V gene has CDR1 MGHRA and CDR2 YSYEKL. Deletions cut 4 bases from V and 15 bases from J, with 16 bases between. The CDR3 covers 12 residues. The chain's CDR3 is CASSLTEGRLFF. For the CDR3, the DNA is TGCGCCAGCAGCCTGACGGAGGGCCGGTTGTTCTTC.

This clone was seen a handful of times. The chain is built from TRBV4-1 and TRBJ1-5; no reliable D call. Looked up from germline, CDR1 is MGHRA and CDR2 is YSYEKL. The CDR3 length is 13 residues. Trimming took 1 base from V and 2 from J, leaving 3 bases between them. CDR3 protein: CASSQGGNQPQHF. CDR3 sequence (DNA): TGCGCCAGCAGCCAAGGCGGCAATCAGCCCCAGCATTTT.